Only one count was recorded for the clone carrying this TCR beta chain. This record comes from a study of shared clonotypes between healthy human individuals. Data came from immunoSEQ multiplex PCR; TCRdb stores just in-frame clones and leaves some out. The sample has about 2.3 million clones; over 90% are singletons. Germline V gene lookup returns CDR1 SGHNT and CDR2 YYREEE (reference sequence). The CDR3 is 17 amino acids. V lost 3 bases and J lost 9; bases outside the gene matches: 17. Specimen: naive CD4+ T cells from PBMCs. This sample's subset: CD45RA+ positively selected. The origin of this receptor is a man younger than 35 in good health. Some clones in this sample may be carry-over from other donors' samples. The rearrangement links TRBV5-4 to TRBJ2-1; 8 nucleotides agree with TRBD2. The DNA for the CDR3 is TGTGCCAGCAGCTGGCCGTGGGGCGGGAGGAGTGGTGCTGAGCAGTTCTTC. It yields the protein CASSWPWGGRSGAEQFF.